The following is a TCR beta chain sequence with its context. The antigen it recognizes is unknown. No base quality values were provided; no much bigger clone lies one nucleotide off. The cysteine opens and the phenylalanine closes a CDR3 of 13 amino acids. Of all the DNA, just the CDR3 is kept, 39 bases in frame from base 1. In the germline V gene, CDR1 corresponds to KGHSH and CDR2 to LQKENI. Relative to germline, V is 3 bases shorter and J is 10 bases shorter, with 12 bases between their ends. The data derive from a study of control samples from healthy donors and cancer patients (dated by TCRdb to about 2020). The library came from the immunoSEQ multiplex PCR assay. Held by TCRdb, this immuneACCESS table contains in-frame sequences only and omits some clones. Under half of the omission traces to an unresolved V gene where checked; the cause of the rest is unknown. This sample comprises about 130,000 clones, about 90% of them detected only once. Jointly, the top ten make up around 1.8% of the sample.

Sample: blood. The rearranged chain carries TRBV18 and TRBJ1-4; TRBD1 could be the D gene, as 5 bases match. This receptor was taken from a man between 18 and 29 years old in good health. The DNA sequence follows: TGTGCCAGCTCACCTAATGGGGGGAGAAAACTGTTTTTT. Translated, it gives CASSPNGGRKLFF.